The entry below describes one TCR beta chain. The CDR3 has 16 residues. Germline V lookup: CDR1 ENHRY, CDR2 SYGVKD. V was shortened by 6 bases and J by 0 bases, with 17 bases between the two germline ends. Sequencing used immunoSEQ multiplex PCR; TCRdb keeps in-frame clones, though not all of them. The sample has tens of thousands of clones; 88% are singletons. The data were obtained in a study of PD-1 and CTLA-4 blockade in melanoma. The chain combines TRBV10-3 with TRBJ1-1; D is ambiguous. The clonotype comes from a human donor with melanoma. The sample consisted of CD8+ T cells from peripheral blood, taken from a patient given anti-PD-1 treatment. The CDR3 coding sequence is TGTGCCATCAGGAGGCCTAGCGAAACCATGAACACTGAAGCTTTCTTT. Its protein is CAIRRPSETMNTEAFF.